The next 17 T cell receptor beta chains were all read from a single sample in a study of cytomegalovirus exposure and HLA in healthy donors. The PCR ran on 60 Vbeta and 13 Jbeta primers. Sequencing used immunoSEQ multiplex PCR; TCRdb keeps in-frame clones, though not all of them. The table lists 150,000 or so clones, around 80% of them singletons. Sequences were obtained from PBMCs. Receptor source: a woman in her fifties or sixties in good health and CMV-seropositive.

This chain connects TRBV4-2 to TRBJ2-3; D ambiguous. The CDR3 is made up of 14 amino acids. V gave up 3 bases and J gave up 5 bases, with 12 bases separating them. The germline V gene encodes CDR1 LGHNA and CDR2 YNFKEQ. The CDR3 sequence is CASSQSSPRDTQYF. The CDR3 DNA sequence: TGTGCCAGCAGCCAGAGTTCCCCCCGAGATACGCAGTATTTT.

The rearrangement links TRBV19 to TRBJ1-5; 8 bases map to TRBD1. Trimming took 3 bases from V and 11 from J; bases not matched to a gene: 12. There are 15 residues in the CDR3. CDR1 and CDR2 (germline): LNHDA, SQIVND (reference sequence). The CDR3 here is CASSIVRQGSAAQHF. DNA of the CDR3: TGTGCCAGTAGTATCGTCAGACAGGGGAGTGCGGCCCAGCATTTT. The full variable domain, with the rest looked up from reference TRBV19 and TRBJ1-5, is DGGITQSPKYLFRKEGQNVTLSCEQNLNHDAMYWYRQDPGQGLRLIYYSQIVNDFQKGDIAEGYSVSREKKESFPLTVTSAQKNPTAFYLCASSIVRQGSAAQHFGDGTRLSIL.

J is TRBJ1-4 and V is TRBV28; D unresolved. Germline loops: CDR1 MDHEN, CDR2 SYDVKM. The CDR3 is 12 amino acids. The V end lost 5 bases, the J end lost 8 bases, and 9 bases lay between the germline ends. Written as DNA, the CDR3 is TGTGCCAGCAGTACCTCTATCGAAAAACTGTTTTTT. This codes for CASSTSIEKLFF.

The chain employs TRBV19 and TRBJ1-2, with TRBD1 matching over 9 bases. In germline, CDR1 is LNHDA, CDR2 SQIVND (reference sequence). The CDR3 is made up of 13 amino acids. The V gene end was trimmed by 5 bases and the J gene end by 10 bases; junction bases not matched to a gene: 8. CDR3 sequence reads: CASSPGQGRIYTF. The CDR3, as DNA: TGTGCCAGTAGTCCTGGACAGGGGAGGATCTACACCTTC.

The genes are TRBV7-6 and TRBJ2-2; tentative D call: TRBD2 (6 bases). The CDR3 is made up of 14 amino acids. Per germline, CDR1 SGHVS and CDR2 FNYEAQ. The V end lost 6 bases, the J end lost 5 bases, and 13 bases lay between the germline ends. The CDR3 spells CASRRGPGTGELFF. In DNA form, the CDR3 reads TGTGCCAGCAGGCGGGGACCGGGGACCGGGGAGCTGTTTTTT.

This sequence joins TRBV13 and TRBJ2-5, with 13 nucleotides matching TRBD2. V dropped 5 bases and J dropped 2; count of bases not matched to a gene: 11. The germline V gene encodes CDR1 PRHDT and CDR2 FYEKMQ (reference sequence). The CDR3 has 18 amino acids. The CDR3, as DNA: TGTGCCAGCAGCCAAGGACTAGCGGGAGCTAGTGAGCAAGAGACCCAGTACTTC. Its protein product is CASSQGLAGASEQETQYF. The full variable domain, in which reference TRBV13 and TRBJ2-5 provide the parts outside the CDR3, is AAGVIQSPRHLIKEKRETATLKCYPIPRHDTVYWYQQGPGQDPQFLISFYEKMQSDKGSIPDRFSAQQFSDYHSELNMSSLELGDSALYFCASSQGLAGASEQETQYFGPGTRLLVL.

This clone was observed a few times. The V gene is TRBV14, the J gene TRBJ2-5, with D possibly TRBD2 on 5 matching bases. Germline CDR1 SGHDN, CDR2 FVKESK. There are 11 residues in the CDR3. V lost 1 base and J lost 9, with 6 bases in between. The CDR3 sequence: CASSQGTPQYF. The CDR3 DNA reads TGTGCCAGCAGCCAAGGGACTCCCCAGTACTTC.

The chain couples TRBV4-3 to TRBJ2-7; D gene unclear. Looked up from germline, CDR1 is LGHNA and CDR2 is YSLEER. The CDR3 is made up of 14 amino acids. The V end lost 2 bases, the J end lost 2 bases, and 10 bases lay between the germline ends. The CDR3: CASSQQTGTYEQYF. Written as DNA, the CDR3 is TGCGCCAGCAGCCAACAGACTGGAACCTACGAGCAGTACTTC.

Turning to this clone: At one end the junction does not follow the germline gene, possibly because of a read error. The chain carries TRBV7-2 and TRBJ2-5, with TRBD2 matching 10 bases. The CDR3 is 14 amino acids. Germline CDR1 and CDR2: SGHTA and FQGNSA. The CDR3: CASSLIAGGETQYF. CDR3 bases: TGTGCCAGTAGCTTAATAGCGGGAGGAGAGACCCAGTACTTC.

DNA of the CDR3: TGTGCCAGCAGCTCCGGTTTGGACAGGGCGTACGAGCAGTACTTC. Its protein product is CASSSGLDRAYEQYF. V usage is TRBV7-2 and J usage is TRBJ2-7; 8 bases are shared with TRBD1. V lost 4 bases, J lost 4 bases, and 9 bases stayed unmatched. This CDR3 is 15 amino acids long. The germline gives CDR1 SGHTA, CDR2 FQGNSA.

About this clone itself: An end of the junction differs from the germline gene, which may be a read error. The V call is TRBV7-9, the J call TRBJ2-5; D unclear. Germline-derived CDR1 and CDR2 are SEHNR and FQNEAQ (reference sequence). This CDR3 contains 11 residues. As DNA, the CDR3 is TGTTCCAGTCAAACGGTAGAGACCCAGTACTTC. Amino acid sequence: CSSQTVETQYF.

The chain is built from TRBV5-1 and TRBJ2-5, with 10 bases aligning to TRBD2. The germline V gene has CDR1 SGHRS and CDR2 YFSETQ. The J segment lost 4 bases and the V segment lost 4 bases, leaving 4 bases of the junction unmatched. The CDR3 loop spans 14 amino acids. CDR3 amino acids: CASSEREGRETQYF. Here the CDR3 DNA reads TGCGCCAGCAGCGAGCGGGAGGGGAGAGAGACCCAGTACTTC.

V is TRBV2 and J is TRBJ2-5; 7 bases match TRBD1. V lost 5 bases, J lost 2 bases, and 2 bases stayed unmatched. Germline V gives CDR1 SNHLY, CDR2 FYNNEI. CDR3 size: 13 residues. For the CDR3, the DNA is TGTGCCAGCAGTTGGGGACAGCAAGAGACCCAGTACTTC. As protein: CASSWGQQETQYF.

This chain joins TRBV27 and TRBJ2-5; possibly TRBD2 for D (7 bases). The CDR3 consists of 13 residues. V was trimmed by 6 bases and J by 4 bases, leaving 12 bases between them. Germline values: CDR1 MNHEY, CDR2 SMNVEV (reference sequence). CDR3 protein: CASRKGGGETQYF. CDR3 nucleotide sequence: TGTGCCAGCAGGAAGGGGGGGGGAGAGACCCAGTACTTC.

This rearrangement joins TRBV6-5 to TRBJ1-6, with a tentative D call TRBD1 (5 bases). Looked up from germline, CDR1 is MNHEY and CDR2 is SVGAGI. With 2 bases removed from V and 9 bases from J, the gap between germline ends came to 11 bases. This CDR3 is 14 amino acids long. The CDR3 is CASSYGGGISPLHF. In DNA, the CDR3 is TGTGCCAGCAGTTACGGGGGAGGGATTTCACCCCTCCACTTT.

CDR3 bases: TGTGCCACCAGCAACAGCAGGGGGACACCCAAAGGTGCGACCCAGTACTTC. As protein: CATSNSRGTPKGATQYF. V and J are TRBV15 and TRBJ2-5; TRBD1 agrees at 7 bases. Trimming cost V 4 bases and J 7 bases; bases outside gene matches: 18. The CDR3 consists of 17 residues. Germline V gives CDR1 LNHNV, CDR2 YYDKDF (reference sequence).

The chain uses TRBV2 and TRBJ2-7; 8 bases agree with TRBD1. CDR3 size: 12 residues. The germline gives CDR1 SNHLY, CDR2 FYNNEI. The V gene end was trimmed by 6 bases and the J gene end by 4 bases; junction bases not matched to a gene: 2. The CDR3 region has the DNA TGTGCCAGCAGGGACAGGGCTTACGAGCAGTACTTC. It codes for CASRDRAYEQYF.